The entry that follows covers one T cell receptor (beta chain) sequence. This entry belongs to a study of beta chain features in type 1 diabetes. Every bit of the isolated RNA underwent reverse transcription, so sequencing read expressed TCRB transcripts. Clones were sequenced by immunoSEQ multiplex PCR, and TCRdb holds only the in-frame ones, with some missing. The table has about 260,000 clones, under 70% seen once. Material for sequencing was naive CD4+ T cells from blood. This receptor was taken from a young man in good health.

CDR3 sequence (DNA): TGTGCCAGCAGCTCTAGGGGTGGGGAGCAGTTCTTC. Amino acids: CASSSRGGEQFF. The chain uses TRBV13 and TRBJ2-1; weak D call: TRBD1 (5 bases). Germline V gene lookup returns CDR1 PRHDT and CDR2 FYEKMQ (reference sequence). The CDR3 is made up of 12 amino acids. Trimming stripped 4 bases from V and 10 bases from J, with 11 bases between.